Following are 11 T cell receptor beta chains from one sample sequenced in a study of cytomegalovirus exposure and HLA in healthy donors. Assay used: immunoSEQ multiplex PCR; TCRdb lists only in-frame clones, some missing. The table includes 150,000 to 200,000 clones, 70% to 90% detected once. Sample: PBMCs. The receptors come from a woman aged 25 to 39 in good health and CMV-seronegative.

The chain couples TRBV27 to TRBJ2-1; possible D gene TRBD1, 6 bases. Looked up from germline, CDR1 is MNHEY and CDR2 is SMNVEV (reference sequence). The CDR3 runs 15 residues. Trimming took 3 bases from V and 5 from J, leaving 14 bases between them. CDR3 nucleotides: TGTGCCAGCAGTTTTCCCGCTACAGGGAACAATGAGCAGTTCTTC. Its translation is CASSFPATGNNEQFF.

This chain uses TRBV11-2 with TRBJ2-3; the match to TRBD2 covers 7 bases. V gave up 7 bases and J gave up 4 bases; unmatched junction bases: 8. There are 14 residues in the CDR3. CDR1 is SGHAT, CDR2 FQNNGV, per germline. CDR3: CASNLMGGPDTQYF. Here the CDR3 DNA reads TGTGCCAGCAACCTGATGGGAGGGCCAGATACGCAGTATTTT.

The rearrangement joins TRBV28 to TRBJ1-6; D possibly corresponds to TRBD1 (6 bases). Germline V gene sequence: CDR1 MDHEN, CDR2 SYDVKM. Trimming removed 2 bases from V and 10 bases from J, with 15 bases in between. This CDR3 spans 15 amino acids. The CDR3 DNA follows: TGTGCCAGCAGTTTAAATTGGGTCAGGGGCTCACCCCTCCACTTT. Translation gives CASSLNWVRGSPLHF.

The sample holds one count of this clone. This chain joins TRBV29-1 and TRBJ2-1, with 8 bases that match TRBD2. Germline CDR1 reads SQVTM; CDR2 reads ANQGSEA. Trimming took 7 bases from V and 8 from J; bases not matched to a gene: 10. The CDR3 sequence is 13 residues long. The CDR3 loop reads CSACQRENDEQFF. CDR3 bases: TGCAGCGCCTGCCAGCGGGAGAACGATGAGCAGTTCTTC.

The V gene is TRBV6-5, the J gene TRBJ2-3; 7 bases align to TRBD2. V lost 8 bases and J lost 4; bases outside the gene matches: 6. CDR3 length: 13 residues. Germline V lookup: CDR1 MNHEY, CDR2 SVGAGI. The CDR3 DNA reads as TGTGCCAGCCACACTAGCGTGGCAGATACGCAGTATTTT. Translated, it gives CASHTSVADTQYF.

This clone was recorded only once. CDR3 sequence (DNA): TGTGCCAGCAGTTGGGACAGGGAAACATCCTACGAGCAGTACTTC. It is translated as CASSWDRETSYEQYF. The chain carries TRBV6-5 and TRBJ2-7, with 9 bases lining up with TRBD1. J was trimmed by 1 base and V by 4 bases; bases with no gene match: 5. CDR3 length equals 15 residues. CDR1 MNHEY and CDR2 SVGAGI come from the germline V gene.

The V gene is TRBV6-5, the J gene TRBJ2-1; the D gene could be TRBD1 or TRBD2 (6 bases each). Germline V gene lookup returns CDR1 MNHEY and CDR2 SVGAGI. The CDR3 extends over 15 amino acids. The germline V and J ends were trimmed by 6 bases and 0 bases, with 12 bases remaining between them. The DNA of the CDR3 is TGTGCCAGCAGGGCCGGGGGCGGCTCCTACAATGAGCAGTTCTTC. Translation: CASRAGGGSYNEQFF.

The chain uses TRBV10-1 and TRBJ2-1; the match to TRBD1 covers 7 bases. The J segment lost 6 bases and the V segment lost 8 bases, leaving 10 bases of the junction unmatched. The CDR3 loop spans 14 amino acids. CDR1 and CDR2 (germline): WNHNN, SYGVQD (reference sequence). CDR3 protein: CASGYRGIGNEQFF. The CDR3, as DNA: TGCGCCAGCGGATACAGGGGCATAGGCAATGAGCAGTTCTTC.

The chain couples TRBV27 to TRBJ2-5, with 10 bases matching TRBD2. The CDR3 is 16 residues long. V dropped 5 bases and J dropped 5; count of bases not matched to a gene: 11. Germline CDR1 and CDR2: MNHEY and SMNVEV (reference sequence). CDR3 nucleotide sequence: TGTGCCAGCAGTCCCCGGACTAGCGGAGGGGGGGAGACCCAGTACTTC. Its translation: CASSPRTSGGGETQYF.

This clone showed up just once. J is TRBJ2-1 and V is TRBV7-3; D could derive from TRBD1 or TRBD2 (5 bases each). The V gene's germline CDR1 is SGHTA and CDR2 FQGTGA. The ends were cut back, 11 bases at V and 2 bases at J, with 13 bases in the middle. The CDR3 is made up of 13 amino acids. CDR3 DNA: TGTGCCGTAGGTTCGGGACCCTACAATGAGCAGTTCTTC. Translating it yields CAVGSGPYNEQFF. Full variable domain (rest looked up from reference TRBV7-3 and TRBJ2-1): GAGVSQTPSNKVTEKGKYVELRCDPISGHTALYWYRQSLGQGPEFLIYFQGTGAADDSGLPNDRFFAVRPEGSVSTLKIQRTERGDSAVYLCAVGSGPYNEQFFGPGTRLTVL.

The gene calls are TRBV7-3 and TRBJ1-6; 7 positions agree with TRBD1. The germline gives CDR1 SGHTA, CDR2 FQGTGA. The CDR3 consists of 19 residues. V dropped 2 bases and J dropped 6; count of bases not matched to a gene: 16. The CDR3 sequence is CASSLPPLEQGQGNSPLHF. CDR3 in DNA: TGTGCCAGCAGCTTACCTCCCCTCGAACAGGGGCAGGGTAATTCACCCCTCCACTTT.